The present TCR beta chain was sequenced within a study of PD-1 blockade in classical Hodgkin lymphoma. Study outcomes and limitations: TCR diversity rose significantly by C4D1 in CD4+ but not CD8+ cells. Newly diagnosed patients reportedly trailed healthy donors in baseline TCR diversity.

Using immunoSEQ multiplex PCR, the repertoire was profiled, and TCRdb retains in-frame clones only, with some absent. Of some 32,000 clones in the sample, 65% to 90% were seen once. Germline loops: CDR1 SGHRS, CDR2 YFSETQ. The CDR3 spans 14 residues. Trimming removed 4 bases at V and 4 bases at J, with 12 bases between. This clone was found once. Its specificity is not known. Following autologous stem cell transplantation, relapse occurred in every patient, and exposure to brentuximab vedotin varied. Complete response, partial response or progressive disease made up the best responses. The gene calls are TRBV5-1 and TRBJ1-3; D call uncertain. This TCR came from a human donor with classical Hodgkin lymphoma. The sequencing here drew on peripheral blood mononuclear cells (PBMCs), taken at baseline. The CDR3 coding sequence is TGCGCCAGCAGCCTCGGGTCGGGGGGAAACACCATATATTTT. Protein product: CASSLGSGGNTIYF.